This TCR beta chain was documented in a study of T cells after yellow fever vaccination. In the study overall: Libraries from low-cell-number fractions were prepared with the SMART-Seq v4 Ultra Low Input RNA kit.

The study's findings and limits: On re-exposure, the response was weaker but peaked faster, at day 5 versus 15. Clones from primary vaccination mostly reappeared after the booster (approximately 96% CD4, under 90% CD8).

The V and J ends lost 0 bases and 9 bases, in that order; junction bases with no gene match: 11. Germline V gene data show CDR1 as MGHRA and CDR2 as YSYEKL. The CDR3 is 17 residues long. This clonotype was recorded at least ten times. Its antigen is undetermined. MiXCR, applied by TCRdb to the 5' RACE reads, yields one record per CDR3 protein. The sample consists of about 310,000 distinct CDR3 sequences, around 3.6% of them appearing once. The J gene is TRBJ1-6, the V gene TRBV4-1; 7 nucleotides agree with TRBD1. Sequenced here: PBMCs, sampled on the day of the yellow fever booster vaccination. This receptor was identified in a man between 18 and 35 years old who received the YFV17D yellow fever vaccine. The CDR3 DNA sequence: TGCGCCAGCAGCCAAGATCCGTTGACAGGGTTCGGTTCACCCCTCCACTTT. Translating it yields CASSQDPLTGFGSPLHF.